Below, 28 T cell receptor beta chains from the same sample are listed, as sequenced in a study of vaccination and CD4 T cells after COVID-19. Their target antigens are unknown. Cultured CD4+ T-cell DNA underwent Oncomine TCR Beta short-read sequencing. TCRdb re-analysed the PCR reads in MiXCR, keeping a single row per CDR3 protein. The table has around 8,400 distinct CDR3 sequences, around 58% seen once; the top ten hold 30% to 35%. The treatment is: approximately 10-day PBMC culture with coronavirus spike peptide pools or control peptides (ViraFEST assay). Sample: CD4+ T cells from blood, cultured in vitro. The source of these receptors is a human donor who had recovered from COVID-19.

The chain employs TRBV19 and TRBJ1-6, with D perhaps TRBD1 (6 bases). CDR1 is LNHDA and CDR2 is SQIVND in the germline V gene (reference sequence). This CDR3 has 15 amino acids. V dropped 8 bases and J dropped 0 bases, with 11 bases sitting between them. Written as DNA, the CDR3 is TGTGCCAGTCGTGACAGGAGCTCCTATAATTCACCCCTCCACTTT. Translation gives CASRDRSSYNSPLHF.

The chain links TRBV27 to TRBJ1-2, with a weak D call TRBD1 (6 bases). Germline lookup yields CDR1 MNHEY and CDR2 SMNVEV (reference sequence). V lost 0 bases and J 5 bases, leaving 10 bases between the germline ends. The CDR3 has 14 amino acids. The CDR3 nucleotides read TGTGCCAGCAGTTTATCGACAGGTCGATATGGCTACACCTTC. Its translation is CASSLSTGRYGYTF.

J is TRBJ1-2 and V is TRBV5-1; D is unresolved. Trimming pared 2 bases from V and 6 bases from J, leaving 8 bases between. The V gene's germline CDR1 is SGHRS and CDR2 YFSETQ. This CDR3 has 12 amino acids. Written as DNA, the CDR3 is TGCGCCAGCAGCTTCGTCGGGGATGGCTACACCTTC. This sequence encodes CASSFVGDGYTF.

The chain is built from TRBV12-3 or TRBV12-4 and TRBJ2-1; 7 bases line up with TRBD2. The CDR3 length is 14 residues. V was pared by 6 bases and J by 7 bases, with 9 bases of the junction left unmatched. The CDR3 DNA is TGTGCCAGCAGGAGCGGTGGGGGGGTGAATGAGCAGTTCTTC. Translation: CASRSGGGVNEQFF.

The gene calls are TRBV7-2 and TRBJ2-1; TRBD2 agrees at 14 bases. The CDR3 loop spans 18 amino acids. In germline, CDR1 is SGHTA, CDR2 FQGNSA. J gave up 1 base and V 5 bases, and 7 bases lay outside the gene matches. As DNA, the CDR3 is TGTGCCAGCAGCCACCGACTAGCGGGAGGGGTATCCTACAATGAGCAGTTCTTC. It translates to CASSHRLAGGVSYNEQFF.

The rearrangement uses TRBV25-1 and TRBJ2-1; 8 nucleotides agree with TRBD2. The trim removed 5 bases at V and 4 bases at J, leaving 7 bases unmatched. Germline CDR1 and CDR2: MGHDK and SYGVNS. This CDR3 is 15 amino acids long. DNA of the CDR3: TGTGCCAGCAGTCAGGCGGGGGGCCCTTACAATGAGCAGTTCTTC. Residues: CASSQAGGPYNEQFF. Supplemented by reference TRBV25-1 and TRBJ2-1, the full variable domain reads EADIYQTPRYLVIGTGKKITLECSQTMGHDKMYWYQQDPGMELHLIHYSYGVNSTEKGDLSSESTVSRIRTEHFPLTLESARPSHTSQYLCASSQAGGPYNEQFFGPGTRLTVL.

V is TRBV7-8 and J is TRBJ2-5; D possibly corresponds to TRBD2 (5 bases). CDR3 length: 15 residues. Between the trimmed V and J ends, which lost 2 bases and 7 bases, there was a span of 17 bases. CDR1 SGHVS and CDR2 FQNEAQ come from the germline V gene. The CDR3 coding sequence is TGTGCCAGCAGCTTATCGGGCGGAGGCCCCCGGACCCAGTACTTC. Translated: CASSLSGGGPRTQYF.

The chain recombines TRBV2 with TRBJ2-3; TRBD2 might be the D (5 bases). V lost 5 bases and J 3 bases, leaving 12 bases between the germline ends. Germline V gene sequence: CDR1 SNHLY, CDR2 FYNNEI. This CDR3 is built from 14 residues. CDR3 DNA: TGTGCCAGCAGTTCGGGTAGGGAGACAGATACGCAGTATTTT. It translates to CASSSGRETDTQYF.

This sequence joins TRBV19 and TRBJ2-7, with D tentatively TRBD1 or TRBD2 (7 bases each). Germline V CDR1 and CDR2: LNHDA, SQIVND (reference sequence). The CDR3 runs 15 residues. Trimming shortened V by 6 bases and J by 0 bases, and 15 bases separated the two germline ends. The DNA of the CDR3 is TGTGCCAGTAGCAGCGGGACAGTCCACTCCTACGAGCAGTACTTC. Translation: CASSSGTVHSYEQYF.

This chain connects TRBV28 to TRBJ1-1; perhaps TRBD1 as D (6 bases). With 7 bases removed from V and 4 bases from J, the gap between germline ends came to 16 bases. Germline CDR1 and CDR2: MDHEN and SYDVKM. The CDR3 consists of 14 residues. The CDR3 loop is CASTLGQSGTEAFF. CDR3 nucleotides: TGTGCCAGCACCCTAGGACAGTCGGGCACTGAAGCTTTCTTT.

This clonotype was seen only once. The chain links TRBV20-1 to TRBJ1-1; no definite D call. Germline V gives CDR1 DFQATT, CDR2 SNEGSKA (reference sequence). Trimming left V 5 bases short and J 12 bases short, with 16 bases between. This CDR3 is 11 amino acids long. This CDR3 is CSAAYNSEPFF. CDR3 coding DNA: TGCAGTGCTGCATATAACAGTGAGCCTTTCTTT.

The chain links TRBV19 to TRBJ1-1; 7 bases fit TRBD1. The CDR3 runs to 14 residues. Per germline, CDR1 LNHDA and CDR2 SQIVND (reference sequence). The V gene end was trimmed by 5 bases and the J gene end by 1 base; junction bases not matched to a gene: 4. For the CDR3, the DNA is TGTGCCAGTAGTGTACGGACAGGGAACACTGAAGCTTTCTTT. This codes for CASSVRTGNTEAFF.

This CDR3 is CAISGQDDQPQHF. CDR3 sequence (DNA): TGTGCCATCAGTGGACAGGACGATCAGCCCCAGCATTTT. The chain couples TRBV10-3 to TRBJ1-5; D is possibly TRBD1 (6 bases). Germline V CDR1 and CDR2: ENHRY, SYGVKD. The ends were cut back, 4 bases at V and 5 bases at J, with 9 bases in the middle. This CDR3 has 13 amino acids.

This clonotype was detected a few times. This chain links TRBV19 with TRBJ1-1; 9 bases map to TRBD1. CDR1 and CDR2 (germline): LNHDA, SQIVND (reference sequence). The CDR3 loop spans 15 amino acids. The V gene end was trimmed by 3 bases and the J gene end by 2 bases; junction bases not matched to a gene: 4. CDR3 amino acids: CASSIRTGVNTEAFF. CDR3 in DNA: TGTGCCAGTAGTATCAGGACAGGGGTTAACACTGAAGCTTTCTTT.

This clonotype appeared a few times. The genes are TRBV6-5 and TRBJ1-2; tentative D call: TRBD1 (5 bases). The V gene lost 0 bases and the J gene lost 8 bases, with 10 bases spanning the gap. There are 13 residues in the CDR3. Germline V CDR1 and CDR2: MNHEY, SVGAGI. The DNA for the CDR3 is TGTGCCAGCAGTTACTCAGGGGAGGGGGGCTACACCTTC. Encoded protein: CASSYSGEGGYTF.

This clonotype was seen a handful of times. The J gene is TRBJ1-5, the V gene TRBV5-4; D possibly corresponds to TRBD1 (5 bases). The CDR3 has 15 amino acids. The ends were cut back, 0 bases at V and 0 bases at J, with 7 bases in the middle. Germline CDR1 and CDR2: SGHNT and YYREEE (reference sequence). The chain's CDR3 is CASSLEGNSNQPQHF. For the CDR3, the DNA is TGTGCCAGCAGCTTGGAGGGGAATAGCAATCAGCCCCAGCATTTT.

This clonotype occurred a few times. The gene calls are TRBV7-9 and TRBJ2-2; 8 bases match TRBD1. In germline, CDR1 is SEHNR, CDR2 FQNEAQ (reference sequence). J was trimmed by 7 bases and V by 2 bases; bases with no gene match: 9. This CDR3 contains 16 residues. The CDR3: CASSLSTGEKGGELFF. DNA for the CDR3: TGTGCCAGCAGCTTATCGACAGGGGAAAAAGGCGGGGAGCTGTTTTTT.

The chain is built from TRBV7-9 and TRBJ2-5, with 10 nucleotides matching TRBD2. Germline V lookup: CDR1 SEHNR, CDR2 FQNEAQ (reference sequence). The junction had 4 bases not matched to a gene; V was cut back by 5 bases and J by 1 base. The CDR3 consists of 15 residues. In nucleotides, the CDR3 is TGTGCCAGCAGCATCGGACTAGCGGCCCAAGAGACCCAGTACTTC. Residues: CASSIGLAAQETQYF.

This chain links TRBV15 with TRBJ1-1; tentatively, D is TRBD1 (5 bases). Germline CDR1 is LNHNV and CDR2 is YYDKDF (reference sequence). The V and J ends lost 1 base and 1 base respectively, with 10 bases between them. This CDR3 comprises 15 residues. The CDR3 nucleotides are TGTGCCACCAGCAGAGTGGGGGTTGGGAACACTGAAGCTTTCTTT. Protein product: CATSRVGVGNTEAFF.

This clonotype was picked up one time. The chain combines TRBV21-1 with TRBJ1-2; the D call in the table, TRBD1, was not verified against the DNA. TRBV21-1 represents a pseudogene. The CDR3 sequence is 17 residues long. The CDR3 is CASPGGTGLHINYGYTF. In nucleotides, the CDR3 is TGTGCCAGCCCGGGGGGGACAGGACTCCATATTAACTATGGCTACACCTTC.

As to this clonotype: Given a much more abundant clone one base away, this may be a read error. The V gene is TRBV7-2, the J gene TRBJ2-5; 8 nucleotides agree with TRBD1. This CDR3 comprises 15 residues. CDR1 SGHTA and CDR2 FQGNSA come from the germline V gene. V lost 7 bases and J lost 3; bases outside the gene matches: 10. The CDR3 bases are TGTGCCAGCAACTCGGGACAGGCGAGAAAAGAGACCCAGTACTTC. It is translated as CASNSGQARKETQYF.

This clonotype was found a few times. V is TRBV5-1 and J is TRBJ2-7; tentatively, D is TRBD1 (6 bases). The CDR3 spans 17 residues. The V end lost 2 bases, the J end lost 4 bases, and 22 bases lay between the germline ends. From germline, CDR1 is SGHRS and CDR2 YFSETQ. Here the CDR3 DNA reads TGCGCCAGCAGCTTAAGGCCCTTACGGACAGAACTTTACGAGCAGTACTTC. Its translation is CASSLRPLRTELYEQYF. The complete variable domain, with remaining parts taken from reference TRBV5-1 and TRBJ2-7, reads KAGVTQTPRYLIKTRGQQVTLSCSPISGHRSVSWYQQTPGQGLQFLFEYFSETQRNKGNFPGRFSGRQFSNSRSEMNVSTLELGDSALYLCASSLRPLRTELYEQYFGPGTRLTVT.

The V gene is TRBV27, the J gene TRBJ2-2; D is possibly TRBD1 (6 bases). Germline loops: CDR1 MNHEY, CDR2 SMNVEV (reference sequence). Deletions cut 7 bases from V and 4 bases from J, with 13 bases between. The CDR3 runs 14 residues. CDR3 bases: TGTGCCAGCACCTGGGGACACCGCACCGGGGAGCTGTTTTTT. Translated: CASTWGHRTGELFF.

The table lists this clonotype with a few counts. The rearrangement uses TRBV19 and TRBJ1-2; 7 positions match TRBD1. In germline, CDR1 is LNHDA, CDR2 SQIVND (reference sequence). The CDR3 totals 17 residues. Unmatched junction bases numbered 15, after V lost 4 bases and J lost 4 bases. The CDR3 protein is CASSTPPGQSAVYGYTF. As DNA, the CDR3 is TGTGCCAGTAGTACACCCCCGGGACAGTCGGCTGTCTATGGCTACACCTTC.

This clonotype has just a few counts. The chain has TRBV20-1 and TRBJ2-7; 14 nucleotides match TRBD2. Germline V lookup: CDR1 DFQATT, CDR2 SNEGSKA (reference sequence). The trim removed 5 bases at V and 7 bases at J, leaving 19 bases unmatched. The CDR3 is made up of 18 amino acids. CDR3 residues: CSAVRGTSGGIARGEQYF. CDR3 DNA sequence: TGCAGTGCTGTCCGCGGGACTAGCGGGGGCATAGCCCGAGGGGAGCAGTACTTC.

Written as DNA, the CDR3 is TGTGCCAGTAGTATGCATACTAGCGGGAGGGCCTATGAGCAGTTCTTC. Amino acid sequence: CASSMHTSGRAYEQFF. The gene calls are TRBV19 and TRBJ2-1, with 13 nucleotides matching TRBD2. V was clipped by 3 bases and J by 8 bases; unmatched bases: 7. In germline, CDR1 is LNHDA, CDR2 SQIVND (reference sequence). The CDR3 loop spans 16 amino acids.

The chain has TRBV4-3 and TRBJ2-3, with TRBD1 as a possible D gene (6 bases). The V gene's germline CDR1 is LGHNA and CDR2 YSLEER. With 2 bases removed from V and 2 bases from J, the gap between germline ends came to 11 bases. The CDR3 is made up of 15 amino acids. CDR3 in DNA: TGCGCCAGCAGCCAACCAGGGGACCACACAGATACGCAGTATTTT. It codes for CASSQPGDHTDTQYF.

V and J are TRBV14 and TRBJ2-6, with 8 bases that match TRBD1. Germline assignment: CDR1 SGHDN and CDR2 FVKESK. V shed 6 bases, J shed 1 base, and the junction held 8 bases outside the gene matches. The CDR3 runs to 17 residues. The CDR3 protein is CASSTGQGLSGANVLTF. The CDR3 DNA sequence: TGTGCCAGCAGTACTGGACAGGGTCTTTCTGGGGCCAACGTCCTGACTTTC.